Listed here is a single TCR beta chain. Its antigen is not identified. It was RNA transcripts that yielded the amplified TCR beta CDR3 regions. HTBI primers were the set used in a first-round RT-PCR of the TCR CDR3. TCRdb re-called the multiplex PCR reads through MiXCR, storing one row per CDR3 protein. The table includes some 350,000 distinct CDR3 sequences, 15% to 18% detected once. This CDR3 spans 16 amino acids. V was cut by 1 base and J by 5 bases, with 18 bases left in between. Germline CDR1 and CDR2: MGHRA and YSYEKL. This record belongs to a study of T cells in Graves' hyperthyroidism and ophthalmopathy. Study summary: Peripheral blood specimens were obtained at initial diagnosis, prior to any treatment. Whole-study findings and limits: Most thyroid clonotypes expanded above 0.001 were also detected in blood.

This receptor was identified in a young woman with Graves' hyperthyroidism that later progressed to Graves' ophthalmopathy. The chain employs TRBV4-1 and TRBJ2-7; D is unresolved. The sequencing sample was made of blood. The CDR3 region is CASSQGRFSRSHEQYF. The CDR3 coding sequence is TGCGCCAGCAGCCAAGGGAGATTTTCAAGGTCTCACGAGCAGTACTTC.